The 11 T cell receptor beta chains in this list originate from one sample, sequenced in a study of shared clonotypes between healthy human individuals. The assay was immunoSEQ multiplex PCR, and TCRdb's table has in-frame clones only and misses some. The sample consists of 2 million to 2.5 million clones, over 90% of them appearing once. Specimen: naive CD4+ T cells from PBMCs. As for subset: CD45RA+ positively selected. The receptors originated from a man younger than 30 in good health. Some clones in this sample may be carry-over from other donors' samples.

V and J are TRBV7-9 and TRBJ2-7; a possible D gene is TRBD2 (6 bases). There are 14 residues in the CDR3. The germline gives CDR1 SEHNR, CDR2 FQNEAQ (reference sequence). V shed 1 base and J shed 4 bases, with 11 bases lying between them. CDR3 sequence: CASSLETSSYEQYF. The CDR3 nucleotides are TGTGCCAGCAGCTTAGAGACTAGTTCTTACGAGCAGTACTTC.

This chain joins TRBV11-3 and TRBJ1-1; 7 bases align to TRBD1. The germline V gene has CDR1 SGHNT and CDR2 YENEEA. V shed 9 bases and J 8 bases; nucleotides not matched to a gene: 9. CDR3 length: 12 amino acids. The CDR3 nucleotides are TGTGCCAGTCCGACACAGGGGTCCGAAGCTTTCTTT. It encodes CASPTQGSEAFF.

Regarding this clone: The same CDR3 can be traced to other DNA sequences in this sample. V gene TRBV7-2 combines with J gene TRBJ2-1; 14 bases line up with TRBD2. The CDR3 contains 15 residues. Germline V gene sequence: CDR1 SGHTA, CDR2 FQGNSA. The J segment lost 7 bases and the V segment lost 5 bases, leaving 4 bases of the junction unmatched. In DNA form, the CDR3 reads TGTGCCAGCAGCCCGAGACTAGCGGGAGGGAATGAGCAGTTCTTC. Translation gives CASSPRLAGGNEQFF. Combining the CDR3 with reference TRBV7-2 and TRBJ2-1 gives the whole variable domain GAGVSQSPSNKVTEKGKDVELRCDPISGHTALYWYRQSLGQGLEFLIYFQGNSAPDKSGLPSDRFSAERTGGSVSTLTIQRTQQEDSAVYLCASSPRLAGGNEQFFGPGTRLTVL.

The V gene is TRBV28, the J gene TRBJ2-4, with 9 bases that match TRBD1. The germline V gene encodes CDR1 MDHEN and CDR2 SYDVKM. The CDR3 has 18 residues. V was clipped by 6 bases and J by 0 bases; unmatched bases: 12. CDR3 amino acids: CASSTQGAGTLAKNIQYF. In nucleotides, the CDR3 is TGTGCCAGCAGCACACAGGGGGCGGGGACTCTAGCCAAAAACATTCAGTACTTC.

The chain links TRBV7-9 to TRBJ1-3, with no clear D. CDR1 and CDR2 from the germline V gene are SEHNR and FQNEAQ (reference sequence). This CDR3 comprises 14 residues. Trimming stripped 3 bases from V and 0 bases from J, with 6 bases between. This CDR3 is CASSFSVSGNTIYF. The CDR3 DNA sequence: TGTGCCAGCAGCTTCTCTGTCTCTGGAAACACCATATATTTT.

The chain joins TRBV5-1 to TRBJ2-1; TRBD2 matches 7 bases. CDR1 and CDR2 from the germline V gene are SGHRS and YFSETQ. V was clipped by 0 bases and J by 7 bases; unmatched bases: 10. This CDR3 has 16 residues. In DNA, the CDR3 is TGCGCCAGCAGCTTGGCTAGCGGCTCTTACCATAATGAGCAGTTCTTC. Its protein product is CASSLASGSYHNEQFF.

This chain links TRBV6-1 with TRBJ2-5, with 8 positions matching TRBD1. Germline V gene sequence: CDR1 MNHNS, CDR2 SASEGT. The V and J ends lost 6 bases and 5 bases, in that order; junction bases with no gene match: 5. There are 13 residues in the CDR3. Here the CDR3 reads CASRKQGVETQYF. Written as DNA, the CDR3 is TGTGCCAGCAGGAAACAGGGGGTGGAGACCCAGTACTTC.

This clone has only a few counts. The V call is TRBV15, the J call TRBJ1-1, with 8 positions matching TRBD1. The trim removed 4 bases at V and 1 base at J, leaving 2 bases unmatched. In germline, CDR1 is LNHNV, CDR2 YYDKDF (reference sequence). The CDR3 contains 14 residues. The DNA for the CDR3 is TGTGCCACCAGCATGGGACAGGAGAACACTGAAGCTTTCTTT. The encoded protein is CATSMGQENTEAFF.

The chain carries TRBV7-2 and TRBJ2-1; D perhaps matches TRBD2 (5 bases). The CDR3 spans 15 residues. Trimming took off 5 bases at V and 8 bases at J, with 19 bases between the two ends. Germline loops: CDR1 SGHTA, CDR2 FQGNSA. The CDR3: CASSPRTHAGDEQFF. The CDR3 coding sequence is TGTGCCAGCAGCCCCAGGACTCACGCTGGCGATGAGCAGTTCTTC.

As for this clone: The same CDR3 arises from other DNA sequences in this sample as well. The chain couples TRBV5-1 to TRBJ2-1; 7 bases match TRBD1. The V gene's germline CDR1 is SGHRS and CDR2 YFSETQ. This CDR3 region has 14 residues. Trimming removed 2 bases from V and 4 bases from J; junction bases left unmatched: 3. The DNA for the CDR3 is TGCGCCAGCAGCTTAACAGGGGTATACAATGAGCAGTTCTTC. Encoded protein: CASSLTGVYNEQFF.

The genes are TRBV5-5 and TRBJ1-2; D remains ambiguous. The CDR3 totals 13 residues. Trimming took off 1 base at V and 1 base at J, with 5 bases between the two ends. Per germline, CDR1 SGHKS and CDR2 YYEKEE (reference sequence). DNA for the CDR3: TGTGCCAGCAGCTTGCGAGTTAACTATGGCTACACCTTC. This sequence encodes CASSLRVNYGYTF.